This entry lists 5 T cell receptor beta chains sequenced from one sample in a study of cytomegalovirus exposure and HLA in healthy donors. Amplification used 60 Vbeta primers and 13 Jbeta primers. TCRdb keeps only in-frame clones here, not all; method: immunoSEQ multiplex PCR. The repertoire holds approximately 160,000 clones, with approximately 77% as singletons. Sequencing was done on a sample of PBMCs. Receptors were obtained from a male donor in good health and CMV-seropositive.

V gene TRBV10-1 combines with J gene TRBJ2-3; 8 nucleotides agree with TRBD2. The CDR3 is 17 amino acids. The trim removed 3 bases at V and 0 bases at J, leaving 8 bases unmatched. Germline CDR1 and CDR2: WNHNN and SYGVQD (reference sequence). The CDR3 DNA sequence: TGCGCCAGCAGTGAAGCGGGGGTAGGGACCAGCACAGATACGCAGTATTTT. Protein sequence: CASSEAGVGTSTDTQYF.

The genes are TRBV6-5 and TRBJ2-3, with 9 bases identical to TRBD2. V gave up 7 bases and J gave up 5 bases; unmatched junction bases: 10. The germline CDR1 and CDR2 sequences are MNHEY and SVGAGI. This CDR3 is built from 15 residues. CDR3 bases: TGTGCCAGCACGAGTCGGCGGGGGGGCGGAGATACGCAGTATTTT. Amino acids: CASTSRRGGGDTQYF.

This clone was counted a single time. The CDR3 here is CASSVRQGEREAFF. The CDR3 DNA is TGCGCCAGCAGCGTAAGACAGGGAGAGAGGGAAGCTTTCTTT. The chain employs TRBV5-1 and TRBJ1-1; 7 bases map to TRBD1. The V and J ends lost 4 bases and 8 bases, in that order; junction bases with no gene match: 11. Germline-derived CDR1 and CDR2 are SGHRS and YFSETQ. This CDR3 has 14 residues.

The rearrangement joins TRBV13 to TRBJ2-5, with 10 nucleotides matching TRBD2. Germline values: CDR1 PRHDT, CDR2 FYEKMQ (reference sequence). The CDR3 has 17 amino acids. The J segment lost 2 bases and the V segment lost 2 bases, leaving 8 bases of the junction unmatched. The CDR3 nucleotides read TGTGCCAGCAGCTTACGCCTAGCGGGGGTCGGGCAAGAGACCCAGTACTTC. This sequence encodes CASSLRLAGVGQETQYF.

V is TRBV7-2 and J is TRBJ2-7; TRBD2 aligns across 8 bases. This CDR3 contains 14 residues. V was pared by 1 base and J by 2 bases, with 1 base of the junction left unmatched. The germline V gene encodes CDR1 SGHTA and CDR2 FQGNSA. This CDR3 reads CASSLDGGAYEQYF. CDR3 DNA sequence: TGTGCCAGCAGCTTAGACGGGGGGGCCTACGAGCAGTACTTC.